The clone carrying this TCR beta chain was observed a single time. This may be a read error: a much more frequent sequence differs by one nucleotide. Germline loops: CDR1 MDHEN, CDR2 SYDVKM. Losses at the gene ends were 6 bases for V and 3 bases for J; bases not matched to a gene: 8. The CDR3 contains 14 residues. Then a second PCR, running roughly 7 to 11 cycles, was carried out with a sample-barcoded 5' primer and a J-beta primer mix. Each cDNA was tagged by a template-switch adaptor containing 12 random nucleotides. Each sample yielded at least 2.5 million CDR3-containing paired-end reads. A single record per CDR3 protein comes from TCRdb applying MiXCR to the 5' RACE reads. Among about 930,000 distinct CDR3 sequences listed, 25% to 35% were seen once. This entry comes from a study of blood T cells in healthy people across ages. Study overall: Roughly one uniquely barcoded beta molecule per two T cells was captured.

This sample was also put to use in a study of T cells of mothers and their children. That work contributes: Mothers yielded over 8 million CDR3 reads, children about 3 million each.

The receptor's source is a woman aged 35 to 49 in good health. The genes are TRBV28 and TRBJ2-7; TRBD1 aligns across 7 bases. The sequenced sample was blood. CDR3 residues: CASRSAGTDYEQYF. In DNA form, the CDR3 reads TGTGCCAGCAGGTCGGCCGGGACAGACTACGAGCAGTACTTC.